This T cell receptor beta chain was identified in a study of shared clonotypes between healthy human individuals. Ten immunoSEQ deep assay plates were used by the authors to sequence unsorted PBMC DNA. As handled by the study authors: With immunoSEQ giving junction-only sequences and no quality scores, filtering differed. The data were produced by immunoSEQ multiplex PCR, yet TCRdb's version contains in-frame clones alone and is incomplete. V, J and clone size reflect that table, while D and trimming were determined from the DNA. Of about 490,000 clones listed, over 75% are singletons. Trimming left V 4 bases short and J 0 bases short, with 12 bases between. Germline lookup yields CDR1 KGHSH and CDR2 LQKENI. CDR3 length: 16 residues. Unsorted material relied on tens of millions of PBMCs as the source of genomic DNA.

This clonotype was obtained from a middle-aged woman in good health. Some clones in this sample may be carry-over from other donors' samples. The sequencing input was PBMCs. The V and J genes are TRBV18 and TRBJ1-4; D call uncertain. The CDR3 DNA is TGTGCCAGCTCACTTGCGGGGATGGCAACTAATGAAAAACTGTTTTTT. It codes for CASSLAGMATNEKLFF.